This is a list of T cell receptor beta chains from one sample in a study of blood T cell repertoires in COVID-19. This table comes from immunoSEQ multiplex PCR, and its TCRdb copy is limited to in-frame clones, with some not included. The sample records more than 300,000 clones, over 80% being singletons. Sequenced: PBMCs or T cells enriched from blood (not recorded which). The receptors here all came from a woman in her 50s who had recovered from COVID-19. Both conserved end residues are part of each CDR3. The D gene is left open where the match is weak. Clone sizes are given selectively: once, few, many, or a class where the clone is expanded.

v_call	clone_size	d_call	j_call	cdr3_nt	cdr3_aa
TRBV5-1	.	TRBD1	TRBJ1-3	TGCGCCAGCAGCACAGGGGGCCACTACTCTGGAAACACCATATATTTT	CASSTGGHYSGNTIYF
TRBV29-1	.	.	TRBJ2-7	TGCAGCGTTGCTGTCGGCTACGAGCAGTACTTC	CSVAVGYEQYF
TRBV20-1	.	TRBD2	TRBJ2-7	TGCAGTGCTAGTGGACTAGCGGGAGTCTCGCACGAGCAGTACTTC	CSASGLAGVSHEQYF
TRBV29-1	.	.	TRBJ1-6	TGCAGCGCAATGAGCTCCTATAATTCACCCCTCCACTTT	CSAMSSYNSPLHF
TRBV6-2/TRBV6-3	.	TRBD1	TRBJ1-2	TGTGCCAGCACCCCGGACAGGGCTTATGGCTACACCTTC	CASTPDRAYGYTF
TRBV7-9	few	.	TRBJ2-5	TGTGCCAGCAGCGCCAGGGCAGAGACCCAGTACTTC	CASSARAETQYF
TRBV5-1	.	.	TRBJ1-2	TGCGCCAGCAGCTTGGCCGGGGAGGGGCACTATGGCTACACCTTC	CASSLAGEGHYGYTF
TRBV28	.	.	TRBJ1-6	TGTGCCAGCAGATGGCCCCAGGGCTTAGGATCACCCCTCCACTTT	CASRWPQGLGSPLHF
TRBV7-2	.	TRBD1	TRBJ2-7	TGTGCCAGCAGAGCGACAGGGTCCTACGAGCAGTACTTC	CASRATGSYEQYF
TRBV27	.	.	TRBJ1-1	TGTGCCAGCAGTCCAACGCTCCGAGTTAACACTGAAGCTTTCTTT	CASSPTLRVNTEAFF
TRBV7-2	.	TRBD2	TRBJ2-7	TGTGCCAGCAGGTTACTAGCGGGTATAAGAGACGAGCAGTACTTC	CASRLLAGIRDEQYF
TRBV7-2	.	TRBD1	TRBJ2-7	TGTGCCAGCAGCTTCGGACAGGGGAGCGGTCACGAGCAGTACTTC	CASSFGQGSGHEQYF
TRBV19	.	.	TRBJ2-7	TGTGCCAGTAGTCAGCGGTTAACTTCCTCCTACGAGCAGTACTTC	CASSQRLTSSYEQYF
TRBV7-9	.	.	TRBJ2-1	TGTGCCAGCGACACCCGAGACGGTTCCTACAATGAGCAGTTCTTC	CASDTRDGSYNEQFF
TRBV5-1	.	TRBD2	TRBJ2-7	TGCGCCAGCAGCCCACGATTGGGAGGGTCGACCTACGAGCAGTACTTC	CASSPRLGGSTYEQYF
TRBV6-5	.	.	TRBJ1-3	TGTGCCAGCAGTTTATCAGGGGCCTCTGGAAACACCATATATTTT	CASSLSGASGNTIYF
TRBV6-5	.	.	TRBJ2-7	TGTGCCAGCAGCCAACAGGGAGGGTCCGAGCAGTACTTC	CASSQQGGSEQYF
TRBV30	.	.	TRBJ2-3	TGTGCCTGGAGTTATGGGGGGATCACAGATACGCAGTATTTT	CAWSYGGITDTQYF
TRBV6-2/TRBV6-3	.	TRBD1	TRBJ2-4	TGTGCCAGCAGTGCGGACAGGAGCATCCAAGGCCCACTAGCCAAAAACATTCAGTACTTC	CASSADRSIQGPLAKNIQYF
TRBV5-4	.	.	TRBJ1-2	TGTGCCAGCAGCTTTACACTTGCCGACCTAGGTTACACCTTC	CASSFTLADLGYTF
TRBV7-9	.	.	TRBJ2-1	TGTGCCAGCAGCCCAGCCGGGAGTGAGCAGTTCTTC	CASSPAGSEQFF
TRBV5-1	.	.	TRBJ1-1	TGCGCCAGCAGCCTAACAGGAGACACTGAAGCTTTCTTT	CASSLTGDTEAFF
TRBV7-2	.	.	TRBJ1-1	TGTGCCAGCAGCCCCCAGGGGAACACTGAAGCTTTCTTT	CASSPQGNTEAFF
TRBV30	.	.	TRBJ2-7	TGTGCCTGGAGTCCCGGGGGACGGACCTACGAGCAGTACTTC	CAWSPGGRTYEQYF
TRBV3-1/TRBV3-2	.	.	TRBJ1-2	TGTGCCAGCAGCCCTCCTTGGGCACATCAACCGACTAACTATGGCTACACCTTC	CASSPPWAHQPTNYGYTF
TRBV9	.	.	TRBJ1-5	TGTGCCAGCAGCGTAGACGGGAATCAGCCCCAGCATTTT	CASSVDGNQPQHF
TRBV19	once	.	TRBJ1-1	TGTGCCAGTAGTATAGGCGTCTCCACTGAAGCTTTCTTT	CASSIGVSTEAFF
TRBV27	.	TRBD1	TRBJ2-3	TGTGCCAGCAGTCCACCCGAGAAAGACAGGGGAGGTCCCCCAGATACGCAGTATTTT	CASSPPEKDRGGPPDTQYF
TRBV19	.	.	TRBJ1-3	TGTGCCAGTACTAAGTTCCACTCTGGAAACACCATATATTTT	CASTKFHSGNTIYF
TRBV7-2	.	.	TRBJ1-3	TGTGCCAGCAGCTTAGGAGGGTGGCAGCTCGGAAACACCATATATTTT	CASSLGGWQLGNTIYF
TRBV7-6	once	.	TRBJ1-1	TGTGCCAGCAGCTTAGCGATTGGGGCGAGTACTGAAGCTTTCTTT	CASSLAIGASTEAFF
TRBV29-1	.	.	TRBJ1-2	TGCAGCGTACTACAACCAACAATCGACAGCGACTATGGCTACACCTTC	CSVLQPTIDSDYGYTF
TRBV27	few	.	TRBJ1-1	TGTGCCAGCAGTTTAGAGGGCAGGAGGAACACTGAAGCTTTCTTT	CASSLEGRRNTEAFF
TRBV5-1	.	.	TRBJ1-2	TGCGCCAGCAGCTTGGGGACTCCTACCATCTATGGCTACACCTTC	CASSLGTPTIYGYTF
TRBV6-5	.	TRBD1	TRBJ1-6	TGTGCCAGCAGTTCCCCGACAGGGAGAGGCTCACCCCTCCACTTT	CASSSPTGRGSPLHF
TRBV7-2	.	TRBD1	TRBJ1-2	TGTGCCAGCAGCTACCGGGACAGGACTAACTATGGCTACACCTTC	CASSYRDRTNYGYTF
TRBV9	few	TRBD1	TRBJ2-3	TGTGCCAGCAGCGGTGACCGGGACAGGGGGCTTACAGATACGCAGTATTTT	CASSGDRDRGLTDTQYF
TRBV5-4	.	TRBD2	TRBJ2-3	TGTGCCAGCAGCTCGAGACTAGCGGGATTGAGCACAGATACGCAGTATTTT	CASSSRLAGLSTDTQYF
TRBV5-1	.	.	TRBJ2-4	TGCGCCAGCAGCTCGGGGTCCAAAAACATTCAGTACTTC	CASSSGSKNIQYF
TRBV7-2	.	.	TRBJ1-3	TGTGCCAGCAGCCTGGACATTTCTTCTGGAAACACCATATATTTT	CASSLDISSGNTIYF
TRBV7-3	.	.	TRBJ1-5	TGTGCCAGCATCACCTCGGCGGGGGCCAACGGGAGGGAGAATCGGGGCAATCAGCCCCAGCATTTT	CASITSAGANGRENRGNQPQHF
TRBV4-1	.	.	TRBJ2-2	TGCGCCAGCAGCCATCCCCGGGGTACCGGGGAGCTGTTTTTT	CASSHPRGTGELFF
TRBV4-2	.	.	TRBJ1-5	TGTGCCAGCAGCCAAGATCCAAGTCTGGAGGGCAATCAGCCCCAGCATTTT	CASSQDPSLEGNQPQHF
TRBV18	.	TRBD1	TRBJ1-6	TGTGCCAGCTCACAATCTGGACAGGGAAAGTATTCACCCCTCCACTTT	CASSQSGQGKYSPLHF
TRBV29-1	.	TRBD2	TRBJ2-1	TGCAGCGTTGCAGTGCGGGGGGGATTTTGGTCCTACAATGAGCAGTTCTTC	CSVAVRGGFWSYNEQFF
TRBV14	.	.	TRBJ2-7	TGTGCCAGCAGCCAGGGGGCCAGAGGCCAGCAGTACTTC	CASSQGARGQQYF
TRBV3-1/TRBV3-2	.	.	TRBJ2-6	TGTGCCAGCAGCCAGGGGAGCTCTGGGGCCAACGTCCTGACTTTC	CASSQGSSGANVLTF
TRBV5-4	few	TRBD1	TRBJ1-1	TGTGCCAGCAGCTCCTTCGGGACAGATTTTGAAGCTTTCTTT	CASSSFGTDFEAFF
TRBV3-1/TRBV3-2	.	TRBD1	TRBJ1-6	TGTGCCAGCAGCCAGGGGGGACAGGGTATTCGTTCACCCCTCCACTTT	CASSQGGQGIRSPLHF
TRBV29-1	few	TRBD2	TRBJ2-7	TGCAGCGTCCAGACTAGCAGCTCCTACGAGCAGTACTTC	CSVQTSSSYEQYF
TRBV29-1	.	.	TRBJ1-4	TGCAGCGTAGCAGGGGCAACTAATGAAAAACTGTTTTTT	CSVAGATNEKLFF
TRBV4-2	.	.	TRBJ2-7	TGTGCCAGCAGCCAAGTTGGACAGTCCTACGAGCAGTACTTC	CASSQVGQSYEQYF
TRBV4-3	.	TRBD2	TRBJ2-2	TGCGCCAGCAGTGCAAGGGAGGGCGGGGAGCTGTTTTTT	CASSAREGGELFF